This T cell receptor (beta chain) was sequenced in a study of regulatory T cells in long-lasting Graves disease listed by TCRdb under 2021. As for the study more broadly: Patients with newly diagnosed Graves' disease had been on antithyroid drugs for under 3 months. Peripheral blood TCR sequencing and RNA sequencing compared persistent Graves' disease patients with newly diagnosed Graves' disease patients. The study was registered as a clinical trial and conducted in China. A total of around 35 samples underwent TCR sequencing: some 13 from persistent and 20 from newly diagnosed Graves' disease patients. General study outcomes and caveats: Compared with newly diagnosed patients, persistent Graves' disease patients had lower TCR Shannon entropy and fewer highly expanded clones, which suggests clonal expansion. More public clonotypes were shared among persistent patients (roughly 2,900) than among newly diagnosed patients (966). The authors acknowledged the small sample size as a limitation that may reduce accuracy. Peripheral blood alone was examined, since thyroid tissue, which constituted the primary lesion, could not be accessed. Sequencing and analysis were restricted to the TCR beta chain. Preferential use of TRBV28, TRBJ1-2 and TRBJ2-5 was observed in persistent disease, whereas TRBV20-1 and TRBJ2-1 were favored in newly diagnosed disease.

The time point tag for this specimen amounts to: newly diagnosed GD, antithyroid drugs for less than 3 months. For both TCR sequencing and RNA sequencing, RNA was extracted from PBMCs in TRIzol. Graves' disease was diagnosed according to American Thyroid Association guidelines. Patients for the study were recruited at an endocrinology department in Xi'an, China. Each patient gave 9 to 10 milliliters of peripheral blood, collected in an EDTA anticoagulant tube. Ficoll Paque Plus density gradient separation was used to isolate PBMCs, and no additional T cell sorting was done. An Agilent 2100 Bioanalyzer and agarose gel were used to assess RNA quality, and a NanoDrop 2000 was used to measure RNA concentration. The trim is 7 bases for V and 4 bases for J, with a gap of 19 bases between the germline ends. Its CDR3 holds 15 amino acids, cysteine through phenylalanine. Just CDR3 DNA is preserved here, 45 bases in frame from base 1. According to the germline V gene, CDR1 reads MNHNS and CDR2 reads SASEGT.

Library prep was done by multiplex PCR. Sequencing relied on an Illumina HiSeq 4000. CDR3 regions were amplified by Arm-PCR with iRepertoire HTBI primers to construct TCR beta libraries. Gel purification was performed on PCR products prior to sequencing. The paper's processing steps were these. Gene usage analysis of CDR3 amino acid clonotypes used the 62 TRBV and more than 13 TRBJ segments found across samples. COPE and FqMerger were used to merge filtered high-quality paired reads into contigs. BLAST was used to align contigs to the IMGT TRBV, TRBD and TRBJ reference genes, and CDR3 was defined following IMGT. Clonotypes above 0.1% frequency were classified as highly expanded clones. Shannon entropy served as the measure of repertoire diversity, while the Gini coefficient captured V-J evenness. Clonotypes shared by more than one individual were considered public. TCRdb redid the processing of the public reads, applying fastp at Q25 and MiXCR, and retained in-frame beta chains. Records with the same CDR3 protein are collapsed into one entry carrying the most frequent genes and DNA. The V and J calls follow TCRdb's processing rather than the paper's. Within this sample are around 360,000 distinct CDR3 sequences, with about 17% of them counted one time only. 20% to 25% of the sample belongs to the ten largest clones.

This clonotype has a handful of counts. Its antigen is currently not known. No quality values exist for individual bases; no much larger clone is one base distant. The sample was also linked to a second study, of T cells in Graves' hyperthyroidism and ophthalmopathy. The second study's paper adds: Graves' hyperthyroidism was defined as stable when no progression to ophthalmopathy occurred over 18 months of follow-up. The hyperthyroidism patients were between 18 and 65 years old and newly diagnosed, with a disease duration of less than 2 months. The study excluded patients with uncontrolled infections, other autoimmune diseases, pregnancy or lactation. Diagnoses were established on the basis of clinical symptoms, serum thyroxine and TRAb, thyroid ultrasound, and orbital computed tomography. The TCR CDR3 was subjected to a first round of RT-PCR using the HTBI primer set and the Qiagen OneStep RT-PCR kit. Most expanded thyroid clonotypes (frequency above 0.001) were also found in blood, which suggests that blood repertoires may mirror thyroid immune responses. A 13 V-J signature model separated ophthalmopathy from stable hyperthyroidism, with about 90% sensitivity and around 84% specificity in cross-validation and 80%/75% in testing. In validation, the model predicted progression to ophthalmopathy with 60% to 71% sensitivity and less than 80% specificity, a median of about 6 months before onset. TCR V-J signatures able to tell the groups apart were searched for in a discovery cohort of some 100 patients, of whom about 40 had Graves' ophthalmopathy and 55 to 65 had stable Graves' hyperthyroidism. Whether ophthalmopathy could be predicted prospectively was tested in an independent validation cohort made up of about 18 hyperthyroidism patients plus 17 patients who later progressed to ophthalmopathy. For training and testing, the 100 or so patients in the discovery cohort were randomly divided in a 7:3 ratio. The study also compared thyroid tissue and blood T-cell repertoires from more than five Graves' hyperthyroidism patients. After blood sampling, hyperthyroidism patients were treated with methimazole at a starting dose of 30 mg daily, and ophthalmopathy patients were treated with high-dose intravenous methylprednisolone. The libraries were constructed in a second round of multiplex PCR and then size-selected and purified. Paired-end sequencing of the libraries was performed with 100 bp reads on an Illumina HiSeq2000. Raw data were processed with SOAPnuke, discarding reads with adapters, uncalled bases, mean Phred below 15, or no exact constant-primer or identifier match. COPE v1.2.5 was used to merge high-quality paired reads, and clonotypes were defined as unique nucleotide sequences. MiTCR v1.1 was used to align the clonotypes against IMGT TRBV, TRBD and TRBJ reference segments. The analysis included only V-J combinations with a frequency above 0.0001, which together covered approximately 99% of the repertoires. The TCS score was defined as F50 (clonal expansion) divided by E x V (chaos), with BLOSUM62-based TCRdist calculated between CDR3 peptides within each V-J. Welch's t-statistics and random forest reduced roughly 540 V-J features to fewer than 15, which were used in a naive Bayes classifier (R e1071). No statistical method was used to set the sample size in advance, and investigators knew the group allocation. The paper describes TCR Vbeta CDR3 sequencing of 135 peripheral blood samples, made up of under 50 ophthalmopathy patients, roughly 75 hyperthyroidism patients and some 17 progressor patients.

The specimen comprised peripheral blood mononuclear cells (PBMCs), sampled at new diagnosis, from a patient treated with antithyroid drugs. This clonotype was sampled from a woman aged 18 to 35 with Graves disease. Donor details come from another sample of the same person, matched by shared clones. The chain is made from TRBV6-1 and TRBJ1-2; TRBD1 is a possible D gene, resting on 5 matching bases. This receptor has the CDR3 CASIPVLGVVYGYTF. The nucleotide sequence reads as follows: TGTGCCAGCATACCGGTATTGGGGGTGGTCTATGGCTACACCTTC.